This entry is about one TCR beta chain. Its antigen is unknown. The sample comes from a study of cytomegalovirus exposure and HLA in healthy donors. The PCR ran on 60 Vbeta and 13 Jbeta primers. Some clones are missing from TCRdb's copy, which holds only in-frame ones; the method was immunoSEQ multiplex PCR. The repertoire shows tens of thousands of clones; the top ten hold 1.4% to 1.5%. Study-wide findings and caveats: Because they were indistinguishable, some V segments, including TRBV6-2 and TRBV6-3, were excluded. The authors considered a cluster of highly shared sequence variants likely to be a sequencing artifact.

CDR3 length: 18 residues. Germline loops: CDR1 SGHKS, CDR2 YYEKEE (reference sequence). Trimming removed 4 bases from V and 0 bases from J; junction bases left unmatched: 15. This clonotype was sampled from a woman in her fifties or sixties in good health and CMV-seronegative. Specimen: PBMCs. This chain connects TRBV5-5 to TRBJ2-7, with 8 bases matching TRBD2. This chain's CDR3 is CASSLNPIAGPSSYEQYF. CDR3 in DNA: TGTGCCAGCAGCCTGAACCCTATAGCGGGACCGTCCTCCTACGAGCAGTACTTC.